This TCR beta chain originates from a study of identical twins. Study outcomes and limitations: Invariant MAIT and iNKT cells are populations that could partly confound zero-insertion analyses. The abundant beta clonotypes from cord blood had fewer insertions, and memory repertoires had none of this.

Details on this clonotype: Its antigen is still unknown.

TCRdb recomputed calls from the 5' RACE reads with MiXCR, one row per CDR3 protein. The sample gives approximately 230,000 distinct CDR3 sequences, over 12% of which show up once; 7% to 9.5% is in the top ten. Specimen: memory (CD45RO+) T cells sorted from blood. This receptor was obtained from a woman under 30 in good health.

CDR3 nucleotide sequence: TGTGCCACCACCGGTCCTACCAAGGAGACCCAGTACTTC. Amino acids: CATTGPTKETQYF. The J gene is TRBJ2-5, the V gene TRBV10-3; D is unresolved. With 10 bases removed from V and 5 bases from J, the gap between germline ends came to 17 bases. Germline CDR1 and CDR2: ENHRY and SYGVKD. The CDR3 extends over 13 amino acids.